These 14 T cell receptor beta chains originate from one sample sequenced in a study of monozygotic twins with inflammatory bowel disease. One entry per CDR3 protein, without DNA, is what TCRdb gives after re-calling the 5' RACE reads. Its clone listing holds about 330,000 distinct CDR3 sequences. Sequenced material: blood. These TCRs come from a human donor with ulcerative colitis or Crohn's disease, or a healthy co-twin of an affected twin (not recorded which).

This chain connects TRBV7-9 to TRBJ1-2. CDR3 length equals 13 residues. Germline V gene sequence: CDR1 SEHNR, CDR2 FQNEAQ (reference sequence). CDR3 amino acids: CASSSSALQGYTF. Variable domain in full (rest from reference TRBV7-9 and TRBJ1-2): DTGVSQNPRHKITKRGQNVTFRCDPISEHNRLYWYRQTLGQGPEFLTYFQNEAQLEKSRLLSDRFSAERPKGSFSTLEIQRTEQGDSAMYLCASSSSALQGYTFGSGTRLTVV.

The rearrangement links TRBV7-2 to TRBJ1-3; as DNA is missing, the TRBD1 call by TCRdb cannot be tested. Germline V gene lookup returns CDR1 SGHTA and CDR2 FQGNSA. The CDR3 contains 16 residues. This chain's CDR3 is CASSLAAGAGGNTIYF.

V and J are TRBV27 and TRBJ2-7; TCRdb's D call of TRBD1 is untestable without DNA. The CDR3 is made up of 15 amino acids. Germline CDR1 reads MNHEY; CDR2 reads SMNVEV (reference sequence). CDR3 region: CASSPLDRGGYEQYF.

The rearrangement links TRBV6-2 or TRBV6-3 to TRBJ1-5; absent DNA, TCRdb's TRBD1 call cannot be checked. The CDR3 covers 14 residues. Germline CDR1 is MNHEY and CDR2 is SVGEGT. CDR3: CASSWTANNQPQHF.

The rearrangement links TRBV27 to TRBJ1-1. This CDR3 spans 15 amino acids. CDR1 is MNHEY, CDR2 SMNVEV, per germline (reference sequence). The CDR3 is CASSLSKGMNTEAFF.

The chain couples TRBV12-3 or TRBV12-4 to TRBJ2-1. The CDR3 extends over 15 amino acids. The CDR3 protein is CASSPKNVTYNEQFF.

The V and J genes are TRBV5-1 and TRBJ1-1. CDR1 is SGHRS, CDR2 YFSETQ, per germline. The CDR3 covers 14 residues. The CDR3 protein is CASSLIATATEAFF.

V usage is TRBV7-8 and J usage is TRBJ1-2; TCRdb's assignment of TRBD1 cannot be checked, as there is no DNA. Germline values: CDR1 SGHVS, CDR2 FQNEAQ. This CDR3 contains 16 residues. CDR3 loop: CASSLGVGTSNYGYTF.

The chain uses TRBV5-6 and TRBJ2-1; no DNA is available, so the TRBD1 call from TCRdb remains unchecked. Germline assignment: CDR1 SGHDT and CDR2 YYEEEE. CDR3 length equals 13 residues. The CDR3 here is CASSRFTGNEQFF.

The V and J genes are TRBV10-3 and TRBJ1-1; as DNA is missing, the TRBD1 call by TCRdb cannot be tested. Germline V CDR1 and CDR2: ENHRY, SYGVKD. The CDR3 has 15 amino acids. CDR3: CAISGSQGRDTEAFF.

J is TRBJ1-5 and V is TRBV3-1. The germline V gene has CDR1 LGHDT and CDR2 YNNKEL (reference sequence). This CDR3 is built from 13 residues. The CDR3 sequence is CASSQDRYQPQHF.

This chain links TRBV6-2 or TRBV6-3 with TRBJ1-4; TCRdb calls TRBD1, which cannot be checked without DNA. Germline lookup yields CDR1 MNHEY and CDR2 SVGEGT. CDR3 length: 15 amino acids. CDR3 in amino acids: CASSPGTASAEKLFF.

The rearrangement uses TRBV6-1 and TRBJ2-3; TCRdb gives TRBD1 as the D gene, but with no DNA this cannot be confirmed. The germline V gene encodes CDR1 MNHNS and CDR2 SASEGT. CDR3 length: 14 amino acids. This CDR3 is CASSPLDTRNTQYF.

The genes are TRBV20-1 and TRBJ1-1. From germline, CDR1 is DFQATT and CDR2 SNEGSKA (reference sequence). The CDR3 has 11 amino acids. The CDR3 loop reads CSGRGNTEAFF.